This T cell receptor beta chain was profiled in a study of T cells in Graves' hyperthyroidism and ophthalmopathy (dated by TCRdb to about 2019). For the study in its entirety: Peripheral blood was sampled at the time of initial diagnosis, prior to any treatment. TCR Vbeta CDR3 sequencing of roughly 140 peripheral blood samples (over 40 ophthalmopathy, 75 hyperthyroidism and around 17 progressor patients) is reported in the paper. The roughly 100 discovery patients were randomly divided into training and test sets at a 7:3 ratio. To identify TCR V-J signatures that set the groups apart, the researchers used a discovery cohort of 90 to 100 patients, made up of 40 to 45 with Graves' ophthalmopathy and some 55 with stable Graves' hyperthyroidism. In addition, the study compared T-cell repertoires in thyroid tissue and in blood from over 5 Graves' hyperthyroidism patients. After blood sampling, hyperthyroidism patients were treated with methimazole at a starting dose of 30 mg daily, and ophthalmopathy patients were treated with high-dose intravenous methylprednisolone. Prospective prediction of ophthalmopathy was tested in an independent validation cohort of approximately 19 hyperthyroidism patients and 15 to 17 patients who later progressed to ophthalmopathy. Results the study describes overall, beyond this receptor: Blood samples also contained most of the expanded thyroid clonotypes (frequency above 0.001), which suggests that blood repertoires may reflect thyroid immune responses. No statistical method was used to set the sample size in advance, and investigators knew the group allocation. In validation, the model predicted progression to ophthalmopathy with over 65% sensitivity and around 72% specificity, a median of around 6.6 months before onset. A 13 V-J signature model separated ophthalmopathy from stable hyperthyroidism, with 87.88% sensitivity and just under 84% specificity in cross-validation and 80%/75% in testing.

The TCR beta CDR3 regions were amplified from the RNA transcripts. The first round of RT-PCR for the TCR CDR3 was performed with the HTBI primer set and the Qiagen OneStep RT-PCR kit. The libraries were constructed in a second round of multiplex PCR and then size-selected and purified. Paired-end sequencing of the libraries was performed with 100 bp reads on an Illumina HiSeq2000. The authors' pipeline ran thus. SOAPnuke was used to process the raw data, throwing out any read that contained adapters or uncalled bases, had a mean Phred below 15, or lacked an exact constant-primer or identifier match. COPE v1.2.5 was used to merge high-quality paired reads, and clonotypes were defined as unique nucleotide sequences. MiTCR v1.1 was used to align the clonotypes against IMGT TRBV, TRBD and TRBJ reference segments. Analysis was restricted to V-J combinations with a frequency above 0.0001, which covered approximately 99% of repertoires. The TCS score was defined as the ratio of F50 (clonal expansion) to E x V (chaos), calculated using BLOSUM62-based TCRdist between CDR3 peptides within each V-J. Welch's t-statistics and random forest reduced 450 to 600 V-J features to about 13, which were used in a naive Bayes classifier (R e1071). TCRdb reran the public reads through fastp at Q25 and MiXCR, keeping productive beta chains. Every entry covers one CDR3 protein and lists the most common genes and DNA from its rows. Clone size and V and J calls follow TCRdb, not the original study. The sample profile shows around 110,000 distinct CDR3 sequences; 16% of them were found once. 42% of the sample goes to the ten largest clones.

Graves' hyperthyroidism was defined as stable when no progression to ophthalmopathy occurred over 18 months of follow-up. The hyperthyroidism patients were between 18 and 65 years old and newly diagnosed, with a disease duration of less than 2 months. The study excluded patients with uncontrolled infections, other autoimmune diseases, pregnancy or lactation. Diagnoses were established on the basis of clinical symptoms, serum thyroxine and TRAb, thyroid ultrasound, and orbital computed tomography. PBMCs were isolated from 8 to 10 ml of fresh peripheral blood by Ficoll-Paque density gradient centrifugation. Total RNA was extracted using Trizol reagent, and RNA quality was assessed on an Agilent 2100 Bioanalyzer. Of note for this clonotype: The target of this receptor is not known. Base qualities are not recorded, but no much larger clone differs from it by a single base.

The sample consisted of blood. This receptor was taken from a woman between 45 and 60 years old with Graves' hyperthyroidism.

The DNA sequence follows: TGTGCCAGCAGCGCGGGACAGGTCCACTCCTACAATGAGCAGTTCTTC. Its translation reads: CASSAGQVHSYNEQFF. The V and J segments used are TRBV7-3 and TRBJ2-1, with 8 bases in between that match TRBD1. From the cysteine up to the phenylalanine, the CDR3 has a length of 16 residues. Just the 48-base CDR3 DNA is kept, in frame starting at base 1. V is cut back by 5 bases and J by 0 bases, with 6 bases in the junction unmatched. The germline V gene encodes CDR1 SGHTA and CDR2 FQGTGA.